Each of the 16 T cell receptor beta chains below was sequenced from the same sample in a study of T cell changes during pregnancy in multiple sclerosis. Using immunoSEQ multiplex PCR, the repertoire was profiled, and TCRdb retains in-frame clones only, with some absent. Of approximately 69,000 clones in the sample, 75% to 95% were seen once. Sequencing used CD4+ T cells from peripheral blood mononuclear cells, obtained in the third trimester of pregnancy. Receptors were obtained from a female donor in good health, enrolled as a control in a pregnancy study.

The CDR3 loop is CASSQAGPDTGELFF. For the CDR3, the DNA is TGTGCCAGCAGCCAGGCGGGGCCGGACACCGGGGAGCTGTTTTTT. J is TRBJ2-2 and V is TRBV4-2; possibly TRBD2 for D (6 bases). The germline CDR1 and CDR2 sequences are LGHNA and YNFKEQ. Trimming took 3 bases from V and 3 from J, leaving 11 bases between them. The CDR3 has 15 residues.

The chain carries TRBV5-1 and TRBJ1-2, with D uncertain. Trimming left V 0 bases short and J 4 bases short, with 7 bases between. CDR1 is SGHRS, CDR2 YFSETQ, per germline. This CDR3 spans 13 amino acids. DNA of the CDR3: TGCGCCAGCAGCTTGGGGGCGGGCTATGGCTACACCTTC. Protein product: CASSLGAGYGYTF.

The J gene is TRBJ2-1, the V gene TRBV2; 8 bases line up with TRBD2. V was clipped by 0 bases and J by 7 bases; unmatched bases: 2. This CDR3 is 14 amino acids long. Germline V gene lookup returns CDR1 SNHLY and CDR2 FYNNEI. CDR3 DNA sequence: TGTGCCAGCAGTGAAGCCCGGGAGGGTAATGAGCAGTTCTTC. Its protein product is CASSEAREGNEQFF.

The CDR3 coding sequence is TGTGCCAGCAGCTGGGCGCAGGGGGAAGCTTTCTTT. Its protein is CASSWAQGEAFF. The gene calls are TRBV5-6 and TRBJ1-1; D possibly corresponds to TRBD1 (6 bases). Germline V CDR1 and CDR2: SGHDT, YYEEEE. V was cut by 3 bases and J by 8 bases, with 11 bases left in between. The CDR3 is made up of 12 amino acids. The whole variable domain, remainder taken from reference TRBV5-6 and TRBJ1-1, is DAGVTQSPTHLIKTRGQQVTLRCSPKSGHDTVSWYQQALGQGPQFIFQYYEEEERQRGNFPDRFSGHQFPNYSSELNVNALLLGDSALYLCASSWAQGEAFFGQGTRLTVV.

The rearrangement uses TRBV5-4 and TRBJ2-4, with 9 bases matching TRBD1. The V segment lost 4 bases and the J segment 5 bases; nucleotides outside the gene matches: 10. This CDR3 is built from 16 residues. Germline V lookup: CDR1 SGHNT, CDR2 YYREEE (reference sequence). The CDR3 bases are TGTGCCAGCAGCCCGGGACAGGGAAAGAACCAAAACATTCAGTACTTC. This gives the protein CASSPGQGKNQNIQYF.

The chain links TRBV6-5 to TRBJ2-3, with D possibly matching TRBD1 (5 bases). Per the germline V gene, CDR1 is MNHEY and CDR2 is SVGAGI. The CDR3 runs to 12 residues. Deletions cut 4 bases from V and 8 bases from J, with 10 bases between. The CDR3 loop reads CASSWSQGTQYF. The CDR3 coding sequence is TGTGCCAGCAGTTGGAGTCAGGGTACGCAGTATTTT.

V is TRBV5-4 and J is TRBJ2-5, with D possibly TRBD1 on 5 matching bases. The length of the CDR3 is 14 residues. V dropped 2 bases and J dropped 2 bases, with 10 bases sitting between them. Germline V gene data show CDR1 as SGHNT and CDR2 as YYREEE (reference sequence). CDR3 region: CASSLQGVQETQYF. In DNA, the CDR3 is TGTGCCAGCAGCTTACAAGGGGTTCAAGAGACCCAGTACTTC.

The chain recombines TRBV11-3 with TRBJ1-1; D uncertain. CDR3 size: 14 residues. Per the germline V gene, CDR1 is SGHNT and CDR2 is YENEEA. V shed 0 bases and J shed 7 bases, with 12 bases lying between them. In DNA, the CDR3 is TGTGCCAGCAGCTTAGAGCGCGGCGTAGTTGAAGCTTTCTTT. This sequence encodes CASSLERGVVEAFF.

The CDR3 DNA is TGTGCCTGGAGTGCGGGGGGTAAACAGCCCCAGCATTTT. Protein product: CAWSAGGKQPQHF. The chain recombines TRBV30 with TRBJ1-5; a possible D gene is TRBD1 (5 bases). Germline V gives CDR1 GTSNPN, CDR2 SVGIG (reference sequence). The CDR3 runs to 13 residues. V lost 1 base, J lost 7 bases, and 11 bases lay in between.

V is TRBV30 and J is TRBJ1-5; D might be TRBD1 (5 bases). Germline assignment: CDR1 GTSNPN and CDR2 SVGIG (reference sequence). The CDR3 sequence is 13 residues long. Trimming removed 2 bases at V and 13 bases at J, with 18 bases between. CDR3 in DNA: TGTGCCTGGAGTTACAATGAGAGACAGCAACAGCATTTT. As protein: CAWSYNERQQQHF.

The chain uses TRBV9 and TRBJ1-6; the D is unclear. The V and J ends lost 0 bases and 9 bases respectively, with 13 bases between them. Germline assignment: CDR1 SGDLS and CDR2 YYNGEE. CDR3 length: 15 amino acids. Here the CDR3 reads CASSVENSGFSPLHF. CDR3 coding DNA: TGTGCCAGCAGCGTAGAGAACAGTGGATTTTCACCCCTCCACTTT.

J is TRBJ1-5 and V is TRBV19, with unresolved D. This CDR3 has 12 amino acids. Trimming left V 1 base short and J 7 bases short, with 5 bases between. Germline lookup yields CDR1 LNHDA and CDR2 SQIVND (reference sequence). This chain's CDR3 is CASSIGRQPQHF. The CDR3 DNA sequence: TGTGCCAGTAGTATAGGGAGGCAGCCCCAGCATTTT.

The V and J genes are TRBV5-1 and TRBJ2-7; TRBD2 is a possible D gene (5 bases). The V gene's germline CDR1 is SGHRS and CDR2 YFSETQ. This CDR3 has 14 residues. V was shortened by 0 bases and J by 2 bases, with 9 bases between the two germline ends. As DNA, the CDR3 is TGCGCCAGCAGCTTGGCGGGGAAGACCTACGAGCAGTACTTC. Residues: CASSLAGKTYEQYF. Full variable domain (rest looked up from reference TRBV5-1 and TRBJ2-7): KAGVTQTPRYLIKTRGQQVTLSCSPISGHRSVSWYQQTPGQGLQFLFEYFSETQRNKGNFPGRFSGRQFSNSRSEMNVSTLELGDSALYLCASSLAGKTYEQYFGPGTRLTVT.

The chain carries TRBV4-1 and TRBJ1-6, with 7 bases aligning to TRBD1. The germline V gene encodes CDR1 MGHRA and CDR2 YSYEKL. With V trimmed by 3 bases and J by 4 bases, 6 bases remained unmatched. The length of the CDR3 is 16 residues. The CDR3 is CASSHEPGQYNSPLHF. As DNA, the CDR3 is TGCGCCAGCAGCCACGAACCGGGACAGTATAATTCACCCCTCCACTTT.

The V call is TRBV5-6, the J call TRBJ1-5, with D maybe TRBD1 (5 bases). Trimming cost V 0 bases and J 5 bases, with 9 bases left between them. CDR1 and CDR2 from the germline V gene are SGHDT and YYEEEE. The CDR3 runs to 14 residues. CDR3 coding DNA: TGTGCCAGCAGCTTGGTCGGGGGAGATCAGCCCCAGCATTTT. Translated: CASSLVGGDQPQHF. The variable domain in full, with the rest retrieved from reference TRBV5-6 and TRBJ1-5, is DAGVTQSPTHLIKTRGQQVTLRCSPKSGHDTVSWYQQALGQGPQFIFQYYEEEERQRGNFPDRFSGHQFPNYSSELNVNALLLGDSALYLCASSLVGGDQPQHFGDGTRLSIL.

The genes are TRBV15 and TRBJ2-2; 7 bases are shared with TRBD1. This CDR3 is built from 17 residues. J lost 1 base, V lost 2 bases, and 7 bases had no gene match. The germline CDR1 and CDR2 sequences are LNHNV and YYDKDF (reference sequence). The CDR3 nucleotides read TGTGCCACCAGCAGATTGACGACAGGGAAGAACACCGGGGAGCTGTTTTTT. This codes for CATSRLTTGKNTGELFF.